Following are 26 T cell receptor beta chains from one sample sequenced in a study of T cells in localized non-small cell lung cancer. Some clones are missing from TCRdb's copy, which holds only in-frame ones; the method was immunoSEQ multiplex PCR. This sample yields about 53,000 clones, of which approximately 88% are seen a single time; about 18% belongs to the top ten. The source was peripheral blood mononuclear cells, collected before any cancer treatment. These receptors were collected from a man between 40 and 75 years old with stage III lung adenocarcinoma.

This clone was observed a few times. The V call is TRBV9, the J call TRBJ2-2; 11 bases align to TRBD2. Germline V gene data show CDR1 as SGDLS and CDR2 as YYNGEE. The CDR3 has 14 amino acids. V gave up 5 bases and J gave up 6 bases; unmatched junction bases: 3. As DNA, the CDR3 is TGTGCCAGCAGAGGGGGACTAGCGGCCGGGGAGCTGTTTTTT. Translated: CASRGGLAAGELFF.

With respect to this clone: Germline and junction disagree at one end, which may indicate a read error. CDR3 DNA sequence: TGTGCCACCAGCCGAGAGGGGGCGACCGGGGAGCTGTTTTTT. This translates into CATSREGATGELFF. The chain links TRBV15 to TRBJ2-2; 7 bases fit TRBD1. CDR1 and CDR2 (germline): LNHNV, YYDKDF (reference sequence). This CDR3 has 14 amino acids.

The rearrangement links TRBV6-1 to TRBJ2-5; no clear D. There are 12 residues in the CDR3. V gave up 3 bases and J gave up 3 bases, with 5 bases separating them. The V gene's germline CDR1 is MNHNS and CDR2 SASEGT. The CDR3 region is CASSDAEETQYF. The DNA for the CDR3 is TGTGCCAGCAGTGACGCAGAAGAGACCCAGTACTTC.

V gene TRBV5-6 combines with J gene TRBJ2-2; D is uncertain. V was trimmed by 2 bases and J by 6 bases, leaving 5 bases between them. This CDR3 has 12 residues. CDR1 is SGHDT, CDR2 YYEEEE, per germline. CDR3 amino acids: CASSLSAGELFF. The CDR3 coding sequence is TGTGCCAGCAGCTTATCGGCCGGGGAGCTGTTTTTT.

The CDR3 reads CSVEEGTGSDTQYF. CDR3 nucleotide sequence: TGCAGCGTTGAAGAGGGGACAGGGTCAGATACGCAGTATTTT. The rearrangement joins TRBV29-1 to TRBJ2-3; 9 bases agree with TRBD1. Germline lookup yields CDR1 SQVTM and CDR2 ANQGSEA. The CDR3 spans 14 residues. With 0 bases clipped from V and 4 bases from J, the junction kept 2 bases outside the gene matches.

The rearrangement links TRBV6-5 to TRBJ1-2, with D possibly matching TRBD1 (6 bases). Germline V CDR1 and CDR2: MNHEY, SVGAGI. Trimming took 5 bases from V and 1 from J, leaving 11 bases between them. The CDR3 is 14 amino acids. Here the CDR3 reads CASSRNRVNYGYTF. CDR3 sequence (DNA): TGTGCCAGCAGTCGCAACAGGGTTAACTATGGCTACACCTTC.

The chain recombines TRBV5-1 with TRBJ2-2; 10 nucleotides match TRBD2. The CDR3 totals 15 residues. With 5 bases clipped from V and 4 bases from J, the junction kept 5 bases outside the gene matches. CDR1 SGHRS and CDR2 YFSETQ come from the germline V gene. The CDR3 protein is CASRTGLASTGELFF. The DNA for the CDR3 is TGCGCCAGCAGGACGGGACTAGCGAGCACCGGGGAGCTGTTTTTT.

This clone has a handful of counts. The V call is TRBV2, the J call TRBJ2-7; 10 bases are a match to TRBD2. V lost 6 bases, J lost 6 bases, and 8 bases stayed unmatched. CDR1 and CDR2 (germline): SNHLY, FYNNEI. The CDR3 loop spans 14 amino acids. DNA for the CDR3: TGTGCCAGCAGGTCCCGGCTAGCGGGGGCCGAGCAGTACTTC. This codes for CASRSRLAGAEQYF.

V is TRBV18 and J is TRBJ2-5; 8 bases line up with TRBD1. The CDR3 length is 15 residues. With 0 bases clipped from V and 5 bases from J, the junction kept 5 bases outside the gene matches. From germline, CDR1 is KGHSH and CDR2 LQKENI. CDR3 bases: TGTGCCAGCTCACCACCGCAGGGGGCGAGGGAGACCCAGTACTTC. This translates into CASSPPQGARETQYF.

The chain joins TRBV2 to TRBJ1-2; 9 bases align to TRBD1. Germline V gene data show CDR1 as SNHLY and CDR2 as FYNNEI. The CDR3 contains 15 residues. V dropped 8 bases and J dropped 5; count of bases not matched to a gene: 12. CDR3 protein: CASSSPGTGKYGYTF. In DNA, the CDR3 is TGTGCCAGCTCCTCCCCCGGGACAGGGAAGTATGGCTACACCTTC.

V gene TRBV7-2 combines with J gene TRBJ2-7; 9 bases are shared with TRBD2. Trimming at V came to 6 bases and at J to 3 bases, leaving 9 bases not matched to a gene. Germline CDR1 and CDR2: SGHTA and FQGNSA. The CDR3 runs to 15 residues. Written as DNA, the CDR3 is TGTGCCAGCAGTGCCGCGGGGGGGCCTCACTACGAGCAGTACTTC. Residues: CASSAAGGPHYEQYF.

The chain uses TRBV5-4 and TRBJ1-3, with 7 bases that match TRBD1. The germline gives CDR1 SGHNT, CDR2 YYREEE (reference sequence). CDR3 length: 14 amino acids. Germline trimming cut 4 bases from V and 3 bases from J; bases unmatched to any gene: 4. The DNA for the CDR3 is TGTGCCAGCAGCCAAGGGACAGATGGAAACACCATATATTTT. Translated, it gives CASSQGTDGNTIYF. Drawing the rest from reference TRBV5-4 and TRBJ1-3, the complete variable domain is ETGVTQSPTHLIKTRGQQVTLRCSSQSGHNTVSWYQQALGQGPQFIFQYYREEENGRGNFPPRFSGLQFPNYSSELNVNALELDDSALYLCASSQGTDGNTIYFGEGSWLTVV.

The chain has TRBV4-3 and TRBJ2-7; 9 bases map to TRBD1. CDR1 LGHNA and CDR2 YSLEER come from the germline V gene. The CDR3 contains 15 residues. Losses at the gene ends were 1 base for V and 3 bases for J; bases not matched to a gene: 4. The CDR3 nucleotides are TGCGCCAGCAGCCAAGGGACAGGGGTATACTACGAGCAGTACTTC. Translated, it gives CASSQGTGVYYEQYF.

The chain couples TRBV7-9 to TRBJ2-1; D is unclear. The CDR3 sequence is 13 residues long. The germline gives CDR1 SEHNR, CDR2 FQNEAQ (reference sequence). V dropped 5 bases and J dropped 0 bases, with 5 bases sitting between them. CDR3 DNA sequence: TGTGCCAGCAGCCCCAGCTCCTACAATGAGCAGTTCTTC. Translated: CASSPSSYNEQFF.

V usage is TRBV29-1 and J usage is TRBJ1-4; perhaps TRBD1 as D (5 bases). The CDR3 length is 13 residues. Germline V lookup: CDR1 SQVTM, CDR2 ANQGSEA. V lost 5 bases, J lost 8 bases, and 15 bases lay in between. CDR3 sequence reads: CSVRSGRQEKLFF. CDR3 nucleotide sequence: TGCAGCGTTAGGTCAGGGCGACAAGAAAAACTGTTTTTT.

The chain carries TRBV18 and TRBJ1-5, with 9 nucleotides matching TRBD1. The CDR3 is 17 residues long. V shed 3 bases and J 1 base; nucleotides not matched to a gene: 7. Germline CDR1 reads KGHSH; CDR2 reads LQKENI. In DNA form, the CDR3 reads TGTGCCAGCTCACCGGGACAGGGTATTGTGAGCAATCAGCCCCAGCATTTT. Residues: CASSPGQGIVSNQPQHF.

The gene calls are TRBV19 and TRBJ2-1; 9 bases are a match to TRBD1. The CDR3 consists of 15 residues. V lost 0 bases and J lost 5; bases outside the gene matches: 2. Germline-derived CDR1 and CDR2 are LNHDA and SQIVND (reference sequence). DNA for the CDR3: TGTGCCAGTAGTATAGAGGGACAGGGCCACAATGAGCAGTTCTTC. It encodes CASSIEGQGHNEQFF.

This chain links TRBV5-4 with TRBJ1-2; D perhaps matches TRBD1 (6 bases). The CDR3 sequence is 13 residues long. Trimming took 0 bases from V and 6 from J, leaving 9 bases between them. Looked up from germline, CDR1 is SGHNT and CDR2 is YYREEE (reference sequence). The CDR3 spells CASSLGAGDGYTF. DNA of the CDR3: TGTGCCAGCAGCTTGGGGGCAGGGGATGGCTACACCTTC.

This chain uses TRBV18 with TRBJ2-5; TRBD1 agrees at 7 bases. Germline V gene lookup returns CDR1 KGHSH and CDR2 LQKENI. The V gene end was trimmed by 3 bases and the J gene end by 7 bases; junction bases not matched to a gene: 8. The CDR3 contains 14 residues. The CDR3 DNA reads TGTGCCAGCTCACCTCAAGGAACAGGGGTGACCCAGTACTTC. Its protein is CASSPQGTGVTQYF.

The chain links TRBV18 to TRBJ2-5; no clear D. The germline V gene encodes CDR1 KGHSH and CDR2 LQKENI. The CDR3 is 13 residues long. Trimming pared 5 bases from V and 1 base from J, leaving 8 bases between. The CDR3 region is CASSDAAQETQYF. The DNA for the CDR3 is TGTGCCAGCTCAGACGCGGCCCAAGAGACCCAGTACTTC. Looking up the rest from reference TRBV18 and TRBJ2-5 gives the full variable domain: NAGVMQNPRHLVRRRGQEARLRCSPMKGHSHVYWYRQLPEEGLKFMVYLQKENIIDESGMPKERFSAEFPKEGPSILRIQQVVRGDSAAYFCASSDAAQETQYFGPGTRLLVL.

V is TRBV7-2 and J is TRBJ1-2; possibly TRBD1 for D (6 bases). Germline CDR1 SGHTA, CDR2 FQGNSA. The V end lost 4 bases, the J end lost 6 bases, and 12 bases lay between the germline ends. The CDR3 is 13 amino acids. The chain's CDR3 is CASSSRTVNGYTF. In DNA, the CDR3 is TGTGCCAGCAGCTCTCGGACAGTTAATGGCTACACCTTC.

The chain has TRBV6-5 and TRBJ1-2; 9 positions agree with TRBD1. Germline V CDR1 and CDR2: MNHEY, SVGAGI. There are 15 residues in the CDR3. J was trimmed by 1 base and V by 5 bases; bases with no gene match: 5. The DNA of the CDR3 is TGTGCCAGCAGTGGGGGACAGGGCTTTAACTATGGCTACACCTTC. The encoded protein is CASSGGQGFNYGYTF.

The genes are TRBV5-8 and TRBJ1-1; 8 bases line up with TRBD1. V lost 7 bases, J lost 7 bases, and 6 bases stayed unmatched. This CDR3 spans 12 amino acids. The germline V gene encodes CDR1 SGHTS and CDR2 YDEGEE. The CDR3 DNA sequence: TGTGCCAGCTTCCGGGACAGGAATGAAGCTTTCTTT. Translating it yields CASFRDRNEAFF.

This chain connects TRBV7-3 to TRBJ2-1, with 14 nucleotides matching TRBD2. Germline V gene sequence: CDR1 SGHTA, CDR2 FQGTGA. The V and J ends lost 5 bases and 8 bases, in that order; junction bases with no gene match: 8. The CDR3 runs 16 residues. Here the CDR3 reads CASSPQGGLAGDEQFF. In nucleotides, the CDR3 is TGTGCCAGCAGCCCACAGGGGGGACTAGCGGGAGATGAGCAGTTCTTC.

The sample holds one count of this clone. The chain couples TRBV5-1 to TRBJ1-4, with a possible D match to TRBD1 (5 bases). Germline V CDR1 and CDR2: SGHRS, YFSETQ. CDR3 length equals 14 residues. The V and J ends lost 5 bases and 5 bases respectively, with 13 bases between them. The CDR3 bases are TGCGCCAGCAGGCGGGGCGAACCAAATGAAAAACTGTTTTTT. This gives the protein CASRRGEPNEKLFF.

V gene TRBV7-2 combines with J gene TRBJ1-1, with D uncertain. V was trimmed by 2 bases and J by 0 bases, leaving 7 bases between them. The CDR3 runs to 14 residues. The germline V gene encodes CDR1 SGHTA and CDR2 FQGNSA. CDR3 protein: CASSLTPVNTEAFF. In nucleotides, the CDR3 is TGTGCCAGCAGCTTAACACCCGTGAACACTGAAGCTTTCTTT. Filled out from reference TRBV7-2 and TRBJ1-1, the complete variable domain reads GAGVSQSPSNKVTEKGKDVELRCDPISGHTALYWYRQSLGQGLEFLIYFQGNSAPDKSGLPSDRFSAERTGGSVSTLTIQRTQQEDSAVYLCASSLTPVNTEAFFGQGTRLTVV.